This T cell receptor (beta chain) was found in a study of response to subunit inactivated influenza vaccine. MiXCR was run by TCRdb on the RT-PCR reads, yielding one entry per CDR3 protein. The repertoire holds some 180,000 distinct CDR3 sequences, approximately 8.7% seen once, with 11% in the top ten. Study outcomes and limitations: It was suggested by the authors that few new T cells are recruited by each seasonal influenza vaccination.

This clonotype was counted many times. The antigen remains undetermined. The ends were cut back, 3 bases at V and 6 bases at J, with 18 bases in the middle. This CDR3 is built from 15 residues. Germline assignment: CDR1 SGDLS and CDR2 YYNGEE. The TCR comes from a man aged 50 or older who received an inactivated influenza vaccine. The chain combines TRBV9 with TRBJ2-5; tentative D call: TRBD1 (5 bases). Sequenced here: non-naive T cells sorted from PBMCs, sampled on the day of vaccination. The CDR3 nucleotides read TGTGCCAGCAGCGACGAGGCAGGGTTAACGAAGACCCAGTACTTC. Translated, it gives CASSDEAGLTKTQYF.